Presented here are 9 T cell receptor beta chains from one specimen sequenced in a study of radiation and T cells in renal cell carcinoma. Here immunoSEQ multiplex PCR was the method, and the copy in TCRdb shows in-frame clones only, minus some. The table records 120,000 to 150,000 clones, about 88% of them present only once. Time point specified: baseline pretreatment blood. Treatment of the sample: 15 Gy SBRT to primary tumor, nephrectomy 4 weeks later. This specimen was blood, taken from a patient whose treatment included radiotherapy and nephrectomy. The receptors originated from a woman in her 70s with renal cell carcinoma.

The gene calls are TRBV6-5 and TRBJ1-3; D is undetermined. V was trimmed by 4 bases and J by 0 bases, leaving 7 bases between them. CDR1 and CDR2 from the germline V gene are MNHEY and SVGAGI. This CDR3 region has 14 residues. The DNA of the CDR3 is TGTGCCAGCAGTTCCTTCTCCTCTGGAAACACCATATATTTT. Protein product: CASSSFSSGNTIYF.

This chain connects TRBV6-5 to TRBJ2-7, with TRBD1 identical over 7 bases. This CDR3 is built from 15 residues. CDR1 and CDR2 (germline): MNHEY, SVGAGI. V lost 2 bases and J lost 3; bases outside the gene matches: 7. The CDR3 nucleotides read TGTGCCAGCAGTTACCAGGGACAGCAAAACTACGAGCAGTACTTC. Translation gives CASSYQGQQNYEQYF.

CDR3 sequence: CASSPPGASGRETQYF. The CDR3, as DNA: TGTGCCAGTAGTCCACCTGGGGCTAGCGGGAGAGAAACCCAGTACTTC. The chain has TRBV19 and TRBJ2-5, with TRBD2 identical over 10 bases. The CDR3 has 16 amino acids. The germline gives CDR1 LNHDA, CDR2 SQIVND (reference sequence). V lost 5 bases, J lost 8 bases, and 14 bases stayed unmatched.

The chain uses TRBV28 and TRBJ1-4; D possibly corresponds to TRBD1 (5 bases). The germline V gene has CDR1 MDHEN and CDR2 SYDVKM. V was pared by 3 bases and J by 7 bases, with 12 bases between. The CDR3 runs to 14 residues. CDR3 region: CASSFGAGGEKLFF. The DNA for the CDR3 is TGTGCCAGCAGTTTTGGGGCGGGGGGTGAAAAACTGTTTTTT.

The V call is TRBV2, the J call TRBJ2-5, with 10 bases matching TRBD2. CDR1 is SNHLY, CDR2 FYNNEI, per germline. CDR3 length: 16 amino acids. After removal of 1 base from V and 7 bases from J, the junction contained 9 bases not matched to a gene. Here the CDR3 reads CASSEGSGGGSGTQYF. Written as DNA, the CDR3 is TGTGCCAGCAGTGAAGGGAGCGGGGGGGGTTCTGGGACCCAGTACTTC.

The chain uses TRBV4-2 and TRBJ1-2, with TRBD1 identical over 7 bases. Trimming at V came to 0 bases and at J to 4 bases, leaving 5 bases not matched to a gene. Germline CDR1 reads LGHNA; CDR2 reads YNFKEQ. The CDR3 contains 15 residues. CDR3 sequence: CASSQDHRDSYGYTF. The CDR3 DNA follows: TGTGCCAGCAGCCAAGATCATCGGGACAGCTATGGCTACACCTTC.

The chain employs TRBV19 and TRBJ2-5; no reliable D call. This CDR3 is built from 15 residues. Germline CDR1 LNHDA, CDR2 SQIVND (reference sequence). V was pared by 0 bases and J by 2 bases, with 10 bases between. The CDR3 bases are TGTGCCAGTAGTATAGATCGGGCATCGCAAGAGACCCAGTACTTC. Protein product: CASSIDRASQETQYF.

V usage is TRBV5-4 and J usage is TRBJ2-7; D perhaps matches TRBD1 (5 bases). Germline V gene lookup returns CDR1 SGHNT and CDR2 YYREEE (reference sequence). This CDR3 has 15 amino acids. The V end lost 0 bases, the J end lost 0 bases, and 10 bases lay between the germline ends. Here the CDR3 DNA reads TGTGCCAGCAGCTTGGCAGGGTTGGTCTCCTACGAGCAGTACTTC. Its protein product is CASSLAGLVSYEQYF.

J is TRBJ2-7 and V is TRBV7-2, with D perhaps assigned TRBD1 or TRBD2 (5 bases each). Trimming left V 3 bases short and J 2 bases short, with 11 bases between. Germline CDR1 and CDR2: SGHTA and FQGNSA. The CDR3 covers 14 residues. The CDR3 sequence: CASSFRDGPYEQYF. DNA of the CDR3: TGTGCCAGCAGCTTCCGGGACGGCCCCTACGAGCAGTACTTC.